What follows is one TCR beta chain and its context. Its cognate antigen is unknown. The entry originates in a study of T cell responses to AZD1222 COVID-19 vaccine. This table comes from immunoSEQ multiplex PCR, and its TCRdb copy is limited to in-frame clones, with some not included. The sample consists of about 160,000 clones, 80% to 90% of them appearing once. This CDR3 comprises 13 residues. V dropped 10 bases and J dropped 4; count of bases not matched to a gene: 6. The germline V gene encodes CDR1 MNHEY and CDR2 SMNVEV (reference sequence). Regarding the study as a whole: Donors were chiefly white British, with a greater number of females, and clonal diversity was perhaps underestimated. Scientists sampled the repertoires only once the peak T cell response had passed. Epitopes outside B.1.351 and B.1.1.7 mutated regions reportedly drew nearly half of spike TCRs. Spike-specific TCR breadth and depth were elevated following two AZD1222 doses.

The V call is TRBV27, the J call TRBJ2-3; 9 bases align to TRBD2. The receptor was derived from an adult in good health. The source was peripheral blood, collected on day 0 of AZD1222 vaccination. The CDR3 nucleotides are TGTGCCACCCTGACTAGCGGCTCAGATACGCAGTATTTT. It encodes CATLTSGSDTQYF.